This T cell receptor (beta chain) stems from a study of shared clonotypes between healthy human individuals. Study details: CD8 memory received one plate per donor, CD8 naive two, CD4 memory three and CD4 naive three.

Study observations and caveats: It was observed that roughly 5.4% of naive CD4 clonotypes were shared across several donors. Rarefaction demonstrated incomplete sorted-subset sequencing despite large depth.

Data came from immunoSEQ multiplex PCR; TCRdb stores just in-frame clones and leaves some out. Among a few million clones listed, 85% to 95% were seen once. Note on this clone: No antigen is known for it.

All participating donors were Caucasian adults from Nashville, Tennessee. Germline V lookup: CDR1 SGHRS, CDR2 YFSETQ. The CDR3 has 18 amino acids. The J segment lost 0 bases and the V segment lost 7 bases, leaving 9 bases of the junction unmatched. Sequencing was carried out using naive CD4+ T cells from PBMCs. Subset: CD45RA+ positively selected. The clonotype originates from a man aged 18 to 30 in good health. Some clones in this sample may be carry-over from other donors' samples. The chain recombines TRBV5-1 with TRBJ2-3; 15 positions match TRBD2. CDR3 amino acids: CASSAGGLAGGSTDTQYF. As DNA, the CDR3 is TGCGCCAGCTCGGCAGGGGGACTAGCGGGAGGTAGCACAGATACGCAGTATTTT.